The 29 T cell receptor beta chains presented below share a single source sample, sequenced in a study of early T cells in non-severe SARS-CoV-2 infection. Using its own MiXCR run on the 5' RACE reads, TCRdb lists one record per CDR3 protein. The repertoire holds some 61,000 distinct CDR3 sequences, with under 15% as singletons. Input material: whole blood. Source of these receptors: an adult who was a healthcare worker with PCR-confirmed SARS-CoV-2 infection or an uninfected control (not recorded which).

This clonotype turned up a few times. The CDR3 nucleotides read TGTGCCAGCAGCTTACTAGGACCCCCGCTGGACGAGCAGTACTTC. Its protein product is CASSLLGPPLDEQYF. The chain combines TRBV11-2 with TRBJ2-7; D ambiguous. V lost 2 bases and J 5 bases, leaving 16 bases between the germline ends. Germline lookup yields CDR1 SGHAT and CDR2 FQNNGV. CDR3 size: 15 residues.

The chain combines TRBV29-1 with TRBJ2-1; D gene uncertain. In germline, CDR1 is SQVTM, CDR2 ANQGSEA. The CDR3 totals 13 residues. V was clipped by 4 bases and J by 3 bases, with 10 bases between them. This CDR3 is CSVAPAYYNEQFF. In DNA form, the CDR3 reads TGCAGCGTTGCTCCGGCATACTACAATGAGCAGTTCTTC.

This clonotype was detected ten times or more. This rearrangement joins TRBV7-9 to TRBJ2-7, with unresolved D. CDR1 and CDR2 from the germline V gene are SEHNR and FQNEAQ (reference sequence). CDR3 length: 16 residues. V dropped 1 base and J dropped 5 bases, with 18 bases sitting between them. The CDR3 protein is CASSLDLSVGKHEQYF. In DNA form, the CDR3 reads TGTGCCAGCAGCTTAGACCTTTCGGTAGGGAAGCACGAGCAGTACTTC.

The V and J genes are TRBV14 and TRBJ2-2; no definite D call. Looked up from germline, CDR1 is SGHDN and CDR2 is FVKESK. This CDR3 comprises 13 residues. The V gene lost 0 bases and the J gene lost 7 bases, with 6 bases spanning the gap. The CDR3 reads CASSQDILGELFF. The CDR3, as DNA: TGTGCCAGCAGCCAAGACATCCTCGGGGAGCTGTTTTTT.

In its sample, this clonotype was seen a few times. The rearrangement joins TRBV7-9 to TRBJ2-1, with D possibly TRBD2 on 5 matching bases. CDR1 and CDR2 (germline): SEHNR, FQNEAQ (reference sequence). This CDR3 has 15 residues. Trimming removed 0 bases from V and 4 bases from J, with 10 bases in between. CDR3 protein: CASSLAHGGYNEQFF. CDR3 coding DNA: TGTGCCAGCAGCTTAGCGCACGGAGGTTACAATGAGCAGTTCTTC. Complete variable domain (other parts from reference TRBV7-9 and TRBJ2-1): DTGVSQNPRHKITKRGQNVTFRCDPISEHNRLYWYRQTLGQGPEFLTYFQNEAQLEKSRLLSDRFSAERPKGSFSTLEIQRTEQGDSAMYLCASSLAHGGYNEQFFGPGTRLTVL.

This clonotype showed up just a few times. The chain carries TRBV6-1 and TRBJ2-7; D uncertain. V was shortened by 1 base and J by 3 bases, with 10 bases between the two germline ends. This CDR3 has 14 amino acids. The germline CDR1 and CDR2 sequences are MNHNS and SASEGT. The CDR3 reads CASSEDAEIYEQYF. The CDR3 DNA sequence: TGTGCCAGCAGTGAAGATGCGGAGATCTACGAGCAGTACTTC.

As concerns this clonotype: A junction end diverges from the germline sequence, so it may reflect a read error. The rearrangement uses TRBV29-1 and TRBJ2-3; D gene uncertain. The germline V gene has CDR1 SQVTM and CDR2 ANQGSEA. This CDR3 is built from 11 residues. The DNA of the CDR3 is TGCAGCGTTGAATTTGGCCCGCTCAGAGACTTT. Protein sequence: CSVEFGPLRDF.

This clonotype was observed a few times. The chain carries TRBV11-2 and TRBJ2-2; perhaps TRBD2 as D (7 bases). The CDR3 consists of 14 residues. Germline values: CDR1 SGHAT, CDR2 FQNNGV. V gave up 8 bases and J gave up 7 bases, with 17 bases separating them. The CDR3 bases are TGTGCCAGCTTCGAAGGCGGGGGCAACGGGGAGCTGTTTTTT. Translation: CASFEGGGNGELFF.

The CDR3: CASSHRGTGKQFF. DNA for the CDR3: TGTGCCAGCAGCCATCGTGGGACAGGGAAGCAGTTCTTC. The chain is built from TRBV14 and TRBJ2-1; 9 nucleotides match TRBD1. The J segment lost 11 bases and the V segment lost 3 bases, leaving 5 bases of the junction unmatched. The germline V gene has CDR1 SGHDN and CDR2 FVKESK. The CDR3 spans 13 residues.

There are many counts of this clonotype. The chain employs TRBV11-1 and TRBJ2-7, with D possibly matching TRBD2 (6 bases). The CDR3 is made up of 13 amino acids. Trimming took 3 bases from V and 4 from J, leaving 10 bases between them. Germline-derived CDR1 and CDR2 are SGHAT and FQDESV (reference sequence). Here the CDR3 DNA reads TGTGCCAGCAGCTTTCCGGGAGTGTACGAGCAGTACTTC. As protein: CASSFPGVYEQYF.

This clonotype was found a few times. The CDR3 DNA sequence: TGTGCCAGCACCCATTTAAGGTCTAATGAAAAACTGTTTTTT. It yields the protein CASTHLRSNEKLFF. The rearrangement links TRBV7-6 to TRBJ1-4; D is uncertain. Between the trimmed V and J ends, which lost 7 bases and 3 bases, there was a span of 12 bases. The CDR3 consists of 14 residues. Germline CDR1 SGHVS, CDR2 FNYEAQ.

This clonotype was counted only a few times. This chain links TRBV7-2 with TRBJ2-3; D not certain. The germline V gene has CDR1 SGHTA and CDR2 FQGNSA. V lost 10 bases and J 0 bases, leaving 20 bases between the germline ends. This CDR3 has 16 amino acids. The CDR3 DNA reads as TGTGCCACCGCGTCGGCCCCCGGTCTTAGCACAGATACGCAGTATTTT. It translates to CATASAPGLSTDTQYF.

This clonotype appeared many times. V and J are TRBV5-1 and TRBJ1-4, with 8 bases fitting TRBD1. J gave up 8 bases and V 4 bases, and 7 bases lay outside the gene matches. CDR1 and CDR2 (germline): SGHRS, YFSETQ. The CDR3 has 14 residues. The CDR3 coding sequence is TGCGCCAGCAGCGACAGGGGAAGCGAAGAAAAACTGTTTTTT. Encoded protein: CASSDRGSEEKLFF.

V gene TRBV7-2 combines with J gene TRBJ2-5; 10 bases line up with TRBD2. In germline, CDR1 is SGHTA, CDR2 FQGNSA. The CDR3 sequence is 15 residues long. V was pared by 5 bases and J by 5 bases, with 8 bases of the junction left unmatched. The CDR3 region is CASSISGRTRETQYF. The CDR3 DNA is TGTGCCAGCAGCATTAGCGGGAGGACCCGGGAGACCCAGTACTTC. Full variable domain (outside the CDR3, taken from reference TRBV7-2 and TRBJ2-5): GAGVSQSPSNKVTEKGKDVELRCDPISGHTALYWYRQSLGQGLEFLIYFQGNSAPDKSGLPSDRFSAERTGGSVSTLTIQRTQQEDSAVYLCASSISGRTRETQYFGPGTRLLVL.

This clonotype was observed a handful of times. The chain recombines TRBV12-3 or TRBV12-4 with TRBJ1-1, with unresolved D. This CDR3 has 11 residues. Trimming removed 3 bases from V and 10 bases from J, with 9 bases in between. The CDR3 bases are TGTGCCAGCAGTTTTAAATGGGGAGCTTTCTTT. Translation: CASSFKWGAFF.

J is TRBJ1-2 and V is TRBV29-1; 7 nucleotides match TRBD1. The CDR3 runs to 15 residues. V dropped 6 bases and J dropped 10; count of bases not matched to a gene: 20. Germline V gene lookup returns CDR1 SQVTM and CDR2 ANQGSEA. The CDR3 here is CSVGNLDRWSLDYTF. The CDR3 DNA follows: TGCAGCGTCGGGAATCTGGACAGGTGGTCTTTGGACTACACCTTC.

This clonotype was detected ten times or more. V usage is TRBV27 and J usage is TRBJ1-2; D is perhaps TRBD1 (5 bases). The germline V gene has CDR1 MNHEY and CDR2 SMNVEV (reference sequence). This CDR3 is built from 12 residues. The CDR3 DNA is TGTGCTCTGAAACAGGACAACTATGGCTACACCTTC. This sequence encodes CALKQDNYGYTF.

The chain is built from TRBV28 and TRBJ2-1, with a weak D call TRBD1 (6 bases). This CDR3 region has 14 residues. The V gene lost 4 bases and the J gene lost 7 bases, with 14 bases spanning the gap. Germline V gives CDR1 MDHEN, CDR2 SYDVKM. CDR3 nucleotides: TGTGCCAGCAGTTCAGCCGGGACAAGTAATGAGCAGTTCTTC. It translates to CASSSAGTSNEQFF.

There are a few counts of this clonotype. This rearrangement joins TRBV5-1 to TRBJ2-6, with unresolved D. The CDR3 contains 17 residues. The V gene lost 8 bases and the J gene lost 4 bases, with 22 bases spanning the gap. Germline V gene sequence: CDR1 SGHRS, CDR2 YFSETQ. The CDR3 bases are TGCGCCAGTAATGTAGGAGTTAGCCGAGTGGGGGCCAACGTCCTGACTTTC. It encodes CASNVGVSRVGANVLTF.

This clonotype has at least ten counts. This chain connects TRBV20-1 to TRBJ2-1; 10 bases line up with TRBD2. The germline V gene has CDR1 DFQATT and CDR2 SNEGSKA (reference sequence). V dropped 6 bases and J dropped 0; count of bases not matched to a gene: 17. CDR3 length: 19 residues. CDR3 residues: CSAENALAGALSSYNEQFF. In nucleotides, the CDR3 is TGCAGTGCGGAGAACGCGCTAGCGGGAGCCCTGAGCTCCTACAATGAGCAGTTCTTC.

There are a few counts of this clonotype. The chain links TRBV2 to TRBJ2-1; no reliable D call. CDR1 SNHLY and CDR2 FYNNEI come from the germline V gene. Trimming took 8 bases from V and 4 from J, leaving 9 bases between them. There are 12 residues in the CDR3. The CDR3 region is CASRPRYNEQFF. In DNA form, the CDR3 reads TGTGCCAGCCGACCTAGGTACAATGAGCAGTTCTTC.

At least ten counts were recorded for this clonotype. The chain couples TRBV28 to TRBJ2-3; TRBD2 is a possible D gene (6 bases). Germline CDR1 MDHEN, CDR2 SYDVKM. V was shortened by 5 bases and J by 1 base, with 13 bases between the two germline ends. The CDR3 consists of 15 residues. The DNA for the CDR3 is TGTGCCAGCAGTCCCCCGTGGAGGGGCACAGATACGCAGTATTTT. This encodes CASSPPWRGTDTQYF.

This clonotype came up once. The rearrangement links TRBV4-3 to TRBJ2-7, with TRBD2 identical over 7 bases. V trimming: 1 base; J trimming: 3 bases; junction bases outside the gene matches: 6. The germline gives CDR1 LGHNA, CDR2 YSLEER. This CDR3 is built from 15 residues. This CDR3 is CASSQAMGGDYEQYF. The CDR3, as DNA: TGCGCCAGCAGCCAAGCAATGGGAGGGGACTACGAGCAGTACTTC.

The chain joins TRBV7-9 to TRBJ2-3; TRBD1 aligns across 9 bases. The V gene end was trimmed by 6 bases and the J gene end by 4 bases; junction bases not matched to a gene: 5. There are 14 residues in the CDR3. Germline CDR1 reads SEHNR; CDR2 reads FQNEAQ (reference sequence). The CDR3 DNA sequence: TGTGCCAGCAGACTAAGACAGGGGGCAGATACGCAGTATTTT. Residues: CASRLRQGADTQYF. The full variable domain, with the rest looked up from reference TRBV7-9 and TRBJ2-3, is DTGVSQNPRHKITKRGQNVTFRCDPISEHNRLYWYRQTLGQGPEFLTYFQNEAQLEKSRLLSDRFSAERPKGSFSTLEIQRTEQGDSAMYLCASRLRQGADTQYFGPGTRLTVL.

This clonotype was recorded a few times. The genes are TRBV6-5 and TRBJ1-1; D unresolved. V was clipped by 5 bases and J by 0 bases, with 4 bases between them. CDR1 is MNHEY, CDR2 SVGAGI, per germline. CDR3 length: 12 residues. The CDR3 is CASSRLNTEAFF. The CDR3 DNA reads as TGTGCCAGCAGTCGCTTGAACACTGAAGCTTTCTTT.

The V call is TRBV29-1, the J call TRBJ1-1; D gene unclear. Trimming removed 4 bases at V and 10 bases at J, with 13 bases between. Per the germline V gene, CDR1 is SQVTM and CDR2 is ANQGSEA. The CDR3 spans 11 residues. CDR3 protein: CSVVSGFRAFF. DNA for the CDR3: TGCAGCGTTGTGAGCGGCTTCCGAGCTTTCTTT.

The gene calls are TRBV28 and TRBJ2-3; TRBD1 agrees at 7 bases. Trimming removed 6 bases from V and 2 bases from J; junction bases left unmatched: 2. Germline CDR1 and CDR2: MDHEN and SYDVKM. This CDR3 region has 13 residues. The CDR3 DNA follows: TGTGCCAGCAGACAGGGGTTCACAGATACGCAGTATTTT. This sequence encodes CASRQGFTDTQYF.

This chain connects TRBV28 to TRBJ2-7; D perhaps matches TRBD2 (5 bases). CDR1 and CDR2 (germline): MDHEN, SYDVKM. CDR3 size: 13 residues. V lost 3 bases and J lost 6, with 12 bases in between. For the CDR3, the DNA is TGTGCCAGCAGTTTGGAATCCCGGGGCGAGCAGTACTTC. This sequence encodes CASSLESRGEQYF.

This clonotype was counted at least ten times. This chain connects TRBV9 to TRBJ2-7; D may be TRBD1 or TRBD2 (5 bases each). Germline V gene sequence: CDR1 SGDLS, CDR2 YYNGEE. V was pared by 2 bases and J by 5 bases, with 17 bases between. The CDR3 totals 15 residues. CDR3 protein: CASSVTGTADHEQYF. CDR3 coding DNA: TGTGCCAGCAGCGTTACCGGGACGGCGGACCACGAGCAGTACTTC.